This T cell receptor (beta chain) was sequenced during a study of CD8+CD57+ T cells in acquired aplastic anemia. The CDR3 is 14 residues long. V lost 5 bases and J 5 bases, leaving 10 bases between the germline ends. Germline CDR1 LNHNV, CDR2 YYDKDF (reference sequence). It was genomic DNA that served as the template for profiling TCR beta VDJ and CDR3. One entry per CDR3 protein results from TCRdb running MiXCR on the reads. This sample carries around 130,000 distinct CDR3 sequences, about 48% of them seen once, and the ten largest clones take about 2.5%. The V and J genes are TRBV15 and TRBJ1-6, with a weak D call TRBD1 (5 bases). This clonotype originated in a human donor in good health, serving as a control. Sequenced input: sorted CD4+, CD8+, or CD8+CD57+ T cells (not recorded which) from PBMCs. The CDR3 here is CATSSEGNNSPLHF. In nucleotides, the CDR3 is TGTGCCACCAGCTCCGAGGGGAATAATTCACCCCTCCACTTT.